This TCR beta chain was documented in a study of graft-versus-host responses after intestinal transplantation (dated by TCRdb to the early 2020s). Describing the broader study: Multivisceral, liver-intestinal, or isolated intestinal transplants were received by the recipients. Every recipient was given anti-thymocyte globulin induction, followed by roughly 3 years of maintenance tacrolimus and steroids. After intestinal transplantation, graft-versus-host and host-versus-graft alloreactive T cell clones in the graft, circulation and bone marrow were tracked using bulk TCR-beta CDR3 sequencing. Alloreactive clones were identified by sequencing pre-transplant mixed lymphocyte reaction products and comparing them with unstimulated pre-transplant donor and recipient T cells. Of the approximately 25 intestinal transplant recipients enrolled in the cohort, one of whom was a retransplant, 3 patients without pretransplant specimens were excluded. Donor T cell macrochimerism was defined as a peak of at least 4% donor T cells among recipient peripheral blood mononuclear cells. Rather than going through the commercial service, samples from a few later patients were sequenced in-house on an Illumina MiSeq and processed with MiXCR. Results the study describes overall, beyond this receptor: Early after transplant, peak levels of circulating GvH clones were found to be associated with declines in HvG clones. In the allografts of patients with donor T cell macrochimerism, GvH to HvG T cell clonal ratios were high. GvH clones turned up in recipient bone marrow, with some appearing earlier in ileal mucosa or blood, a pattern consistent with an intestinal mucosal origin. The relatively low number and heterogeneity of intestinal transplant patients limited the conclusions.

V and J are truncated by 1 base and 6 bases respectively, leaving an intervening sequence of 11 bases. CDR1 and CDR2 (SSHAT, FNYEAQ) derive from the germline V gene (reference sequence). The CDR3 starts with the cysteine, ends with the phenylalanine, and has 14 residues. Here the CDR3 DNA is all that survives: 42 bases in frame from base 1. In the first month after transplant, blood samples were collected up to 4 times, and after that at least monthly when available. Concerning this clone: It lacks a known antigen. Per-base qualities were not stored, and no clone one base away is much larger.

Receptors were amplified or captured by the immunoSEQ multiplex PCR assay. For most patients, high-throughput TCR-beta CDR3 sequencing of genomic DNA was performed by Adaptive Biotechnologies. Concerning the study's data processing: Adaptive's ImmunoSEQ software supplied the TCR sequencing data for around 19 patients, while MiXCR and VDJtools were used to process three other patients. Because the origin of CDR3 nucleotide sequences shared between donor and recipient could not be assigned, those sequences were removed. To count as alloreactive, a clone needed at least 2-fold expansion over unstimulated cells and a minimum CFSE-low frequency of 0.002% (template counts) or 0.001% (read counts). A clone was considered mappable if detected in the sequenced pre-transplant spleen, lymph node, or MLR CFSE-low populations of the donor or recipient. Cumulative frequency of alloreactive clones was calculated as a percentage of all sequences weighted by copy number. TCRdb's version of the immuneACCESS table is confined to in-frame rearrangements and falls short of the full clone set. An unresolved V gene accounts for under half of the shortfall where checked; the remainder is of unknown origin. Clonal size and the V and J genes are those of that table, whereas D and trimming came from the DNA. In all, the sample holds tens of thousands of clones, and about 89% of those were seen once. About 2.1% of the sample rests with the top ten.

Source: PBMCs, taken 300 to 330 days after intestinal transplant. The clonotype was recovered from a human patient who received an intestinal transplant, so some T cells may come from the graft donor. The rearrangement joined TRBV7-7 to TRBJ2-3; a tentative D match to TRBD2 spans 6 bases. The CDR3 region has the sequence CASSLDGGMDTQYF. At the DNA level, the sequence is TGTGCCAGCAGCTTAGATGGGGGGATGGATACGCAGTATTTT.